The rows below give T cell receptor beta chains drawn from one sample of a study of beta chain features in type 1 diabetes. Clones were sequenced by immunoSEQ multiplex PCR, and TCRdb holds only the in-frame ones, with some missing. The sample has 300,000 to 400,000 clones, approximately 12% seen once; the top ten hold around 0.015%. Sequences were obtained from naive CD4+ T cells from blood. These receptors came from a man between 18 and 35 years old in good health. Each CDR3 is given with its conserved first and last residue. The size entry is marked missing in some rows and otherwise reads once, few, many or a size class.

j_call,v_call,clone_size,cdr3_aa
TRBJ1-1,TRBV11-1,-,CASSFGTVMNTEAFF
TRBJ1-4,TRBV5-6,few,CASSLRGTNEKLFF
TRBJ2-3,TRBV9,few,CASSVREDTQYF
TRBJ1-2,TRBV5-1,few,CASSPLPNTNYGYTF
TRBJ1-1,TRBV9,few,CASSVGQGAAAVEAFF
TRBJ2-1,TRBV7-9,-,CASSLPMADEQFF
TRBJ1-2,TRBV4-3,few,CASSHISGQGAYGYTF
TRBJ1-2,TRBV15,few,CATSRYGTGGGGYTF
TRBJ1-1,TRBV28,-,CASWTLANTEAFF
TRBJ2-3,TRBV9,-,CASSPGLGSVTDTQYF
TRBJ2-1,TRBV6-5,-,CASSYSGSSGNEQFF
TRBJ1-1,TRBV5-1,few,CASSLTGEYTEAFF
TRBJ1-6,TRBV9,-,CASSVRQGTDSPLHF
TRBJ2-1,TRBV7-2,few,CASSPRSYTPTSGGSEQFF
TRBJ1-4,TRBV5-4,few,CASSIGAGDEKLFF
TRBJ1-4,TRBV10-3,few,CAISEKDSEKLFF
TRBJ2-1,TRBV6-6,few,CASSRTVNEQFF
TRBJ1-4,TRBV2,few,CASSRTGFDEKLFF
TRBJ1-5,TRBV6-5,few,CASSYRDSNQPQHF
TRBJ1-2,TRBV7-9,-,CASSLNRQGDRGYTF
TRBJ1-1,TRBV7-9,-,CASSRAGQGSVTEAFF
TRBJ1-4,TRBV7-2,-,CASSLEVQEGEKLFF
TRBJ2-3,TRBV30,-,CAWGGTTDTQYF
TRBJ2-3,TRBV7-2,-,CASSSISGTDTQYF
TRBJ1-2,TRBV7-2,few,CASSPAGTGDYGYTF
TRBJ2-7,TRBV18,-,CASSPTTGGSYEQYF
TRBJ1-2,TRBV27,-,CASSPLQTNYGYTF
TRBJ2-7,TRBV18,-,CASSDGAGNYEQYF
TRBJ2-7,TRBV7-9,few,CASTGAGGEYNEQYF
TRBJ1-5,TRBV7-2,few,CASSLMGGDGNQPQHF
TRBJ2-7,TRBV28,-,CASSSRRGSYEQYF
TRBJ2-7,TRBV1,-,CTSSQVPRGHDSYEQYF
TRBJ1-4,TRBV30,-,CAWSVGRGYEKLFF
TRBJ2-5,TRBV19,few,CASSSRGRETQYF
TRBJ2-7,TRBV7-2,few,CASGPWTSSYEQYF
TRBJ1-1,TRBV2,-,CASSEEDTEAFF
TRBJ2-7,TRBV28,once,CASSVAGLSSYEQYF
TRBJ2-1,TRBV7-9,-,CASSPRVRVGTSEQFF
TRBJ2-2,TRBV28,-,CASSFRVAGTGELFF
TRBJ2-1,TRBV28,-,CASSLRLAGVDYNEQFF
TRBJ2-4,TRBV28,-,CASGRGQGRNIQYF
TRBJ1-6,TRBV2,few,CASMRDLWDSPLHF
TRBJ2-7,TRBV28,few,CASSLIVTASSYEQYF
TRBJ2-2,TRBV29-1,many,CSGQGANTGELFF
TRBJ2-7,TRBV29-1,few,CSAGQGAHYEQYF
TRBJ1-5,TRBV5-1,-,CASSLGDSVHQPQHF
TRBJ2-6,TRBV7-3,-,CASSLAGQPGANVLTF
TRBJ1-5,TRBV19,-,CASSIDETGGNQPQHF